The rows below give T cell receptor beta chains drawn from one sample of a study of T cell changes during pregnancy in multiple sclerosis. Some clones are missing from TCRdb's copy, which holds only in-frame ones; the method was immunoSEQ multiplex PCR. The data hold tens of thousands of clones, with approximately 92% observed a single time. Source: peripheral blood, taken after pregnancy. The source of these receptors is a female donor in good health, enrolled as a control in a pregnancy study. The CDR3 runs from the conserved cysteine through the conserved F or W. A D gene is named only where the DNA matches it firmly. Rows give clone size only sometimes, using once, few, many, or a class for an expanded clone.

V gene	J gene	D gene	clone size	CDR3 protein	CDR3 DNA
TRBV2	TRBJ1-2	NA	once	CASKGDGPGAYGYTF	TGTGCCAGCAAGGGAGACGGTCCCGGTGCATATGGCTACACCTTC
TRBV4-3	TRBJ2-5	NA	NA	CASSQDLNFQETQYF	TGCGCCAGCAGCCAAGATTTGAACTTTCAAGAGACCCAGTACTTC
TRBV29-1	TRBJ2-1	TRBD1	NA	CSAGTGVNEQFF	TGCAGCGCGGGGACAGGGGTCAATGAGCAGTTCTTC
TRBV25-1	TRBJ2-2	TRBD1	NA	CASSESLGTGPNTGELFF	TGTGCCAGCAGTGAATCTCTAGGGACAGGGCCGAACACCGGGGAGCTGTTTTTT
TRBV7-4	TRBJ2-7	NA	few	CASSPLERASYEQYF	TGTGCCAGCAGCCCACTTGAGCGGGCCTCCTACGAGCAGTACTTC
TRBV4-1	TRBJ1-4	NA	NA	CASSQDLRSEKLFF	TGCGCCAGCAGCCAAGATTTGCGTTCTGAAAAACTGTTTTTT
TRBV10-3	TRBJ1-1	NA	NA	CAIKGDRFQSKNTEAFF	TGTGCCATCAAAGGAGACAGGTTCCAATCAAAGAACACTGAAGCTTTCTTT
TRBV6-5	TRBJ1-5	NA	NA	CASSYDRKQPQHF	TGTGCCAGCAGTTACGACAGGAAGCAGCCCCAGCATTTT
TRBV29-1	TRBJ2-7	NA	NA	CSVLTSSYEQYF	TGCAGCGTCTTGACTTCCTCCTACGAGCAGTACTTC
TRBV6-6	TRBJ1-5	NA	NA	CASWRLVGNQPQHF	TGTGCCAGCTGGCGGTTGGTCGGCAATCAGCCCCAGCATTTT
TRBV9	TRBJ2-7	NA	NA	CASSVGEGHYYEQYF	TGTGCCAGCAGCGTAGGGGAGGGACATTACTACGAGCAGTACTTC
TRBV21-1	TRBJ1-6	NA	medium-sized	CASSPTTGPGNSPLHF	TGTGCCAGCAGCCCCACAACAGGGCCCGGTAATTCACCCCTCCACTTT
TRBV6-4	TRBJ2-6	TRBD1	NA	CASSGTGGSGANVLTF	TGTGCCAGCAGTGGGACAGGGGGCTCTGGGGCCAACGTCCTGACTTTC
TRBV4-2	TRBJ1-3	NA	NA	CASSQQGSDGNTIYF	TGTGCCAGCAGCCAACAGGGATCTGACGGAAACACCATATATTTT
TRBV2	TRBJ1-1	NA	NA	CASRYLGQKNTEAFF	TGTGCCAGCAGGTACCTGGGGCAGAAGAACACTGAAGCTTTCTTT
TRBV11-2	TRBJ1-5	NA	once	CASSLGQPFSNQPQHF	TGTGCCAGCAGCCTTGGACAGCCCTTTAGCAATCAGCCCCAGCATTTT
TRBV19	TRBJ1-3	NA	NA	CASSPDRYSGNTIYF	TGTGCCAGTAGCCCCGACAGATACTCTGGAAACACCATATATTTT
TRBV5-1	TRBJ2-5	TRBD2	NA	CASSLLGLAGEETQYF	TGCGCCAGCAGCTTGTTGGGACTAGCGGGTGAAGAGACCCAGTACTTC
TRBV6-5	TRBJ1-4	TRBD1	once	CASSYAGTGGEKLFF	TGTGCCAGCAGTTACGCCGGGACAGGGGGTGAAAAACTGTTTTTT
TRBV11-2	TRBJ2-7	TRBD2	NA	CASSPILQRGNYEQYF	TGTGCCAGCAGCCCAATCCTACAGCGGGGGAACTACGAGCAGTACTTC
TRBV6-4	TRBJ2-3	TRBD2	few	CASASGTRHTDTQYF	TGTGCCAGCGCCTCCGGGACTAGACACACAGATACGCAGTATTTT
TRBV5-4	TRBJ2-7	NA	NA	CASSPPAGSVHEQYF	TGTGCCAGCAGCCCCCCGGCAGGGTCTGTCCACGAGCAGTACTTC
TRBV13	TRBJ1-2	NA	NA	CASSQSQGLYYGYTF	TGTGCCAGCAGCCAAAGTCAGGGGCTTTACTATGGCTACACCTTC
TRBV10-3	TRBJ2-1	NA	NA	CAIRTGSGEQFF	TGTGCCATCAGGACAGGATCCGGTGAGCAGTTCTTC
TRBV5-4	TRBJ1-1	NA	NA	CASSSGNTEAFF	TGTGCCAGCAGCTCAGGGAACACTGAAGCTTTCTTT
TRBV4-1	TRBJ2-7	TRBD2	NA	CASSQEGEGYYEQYF	TGCGCCAGCAGCCAAGAAGGGGAGGGTTACTACGAGCAGTACTTC
TRBV27	TRBJ1-6	TRBD1	NA	CASRPDRGRGFSPLHF	TGTGCCAGCAGGCCTGACAGGGGGCGAGGTTTTTCACCCCTCCACTTT
TRBV19	TRBJ1-1	NA	NA	CASSRNQGLTEAFF	TGTGCCAGTAGCAGAAACCAGGGTCTCACTGAAGCTTTCTTT
TRBV11-2	TRBJ2-2	NA	once	CASSLGSGSGELFF	TGTGCCAGCAGCTTAGGGTCCGGGTCCGGGGAGCTGTTTTTT
TRBV6-5	TRBJ1-6	TRBD1	NA	CASGTGAGSPLHF	TGTGCCAGCGGTACAGGGGCTGGGTCACCCCTCCACTTT
TRBV28	TRBJ1-2	NA	once	CASSRSGNYGYTF	TGTGCCAGCAGTCGGTCAGGGAACTATGGCTACACCTTC
TRBV6-1	TRBJ2-3	TRBD2	NA	CASSEVSGGAPDTQYF	TGTGCCAGCAGTGAAGTTAGCGGGGGGGCCCCAGATACGCAGTATTTT
TRBV6-6	TRBJ1-2	TRBD1	few	CASSSGQGYGYTF	TGTGCCAGCAGTTCGGGACAGGGGTATGGCTACACCTTC
TRBV7-2	TRBJ1-6	NA	NA	CASSPPQGWSYNSPLHF	TGTGCCAGCAGCCCCCCCCAGGGATGGTCCTATAATTCACCCCTCCACTTT
TRBV4-1	TRBJ2-5	TRBD1	NA	CASSRPGQAVETQYF	TGCGCCAGCAGCCGACCGGGACAGGCGGTGGAGACCCAGTACTTC
TRBV19	TRBJ2-5	TRBD1	NA	CASSISDRASQETQYF	TGTGCCAGTAGTATTAGTGACAGGGCGTCTCAAGAGACCCAGTACTTC
TRBV28	TRBJ2-2	TRBD2	NA	CATLRGGESTGELFF	TGTGCCACTCTACGGGGGGGCGAGAGCACCGGGGAGCTGTTTTTT
TRBV6-4	TRBJ1-6	TRBD1	NA	CASSGDRDRDSSPLHF	TGTGCCAGCAGTGGGGACCGGGACAGGGATAGTTCACCCCTCCACTTT
TRBV9	TRBJ2-7	TRBD2	NA	CASSLGLAGTYEQYF	TGTGCCAGCAGCTTAGGACTAGCGGGAACCTACGAGCAGTACTTC
TRBV7-9	TRBJ1-1	NA	few	CASSLVGRTEAFF	TGTGCCAGCAGCTTAGTCGGTCGGACTGAAGCTTTCTTT